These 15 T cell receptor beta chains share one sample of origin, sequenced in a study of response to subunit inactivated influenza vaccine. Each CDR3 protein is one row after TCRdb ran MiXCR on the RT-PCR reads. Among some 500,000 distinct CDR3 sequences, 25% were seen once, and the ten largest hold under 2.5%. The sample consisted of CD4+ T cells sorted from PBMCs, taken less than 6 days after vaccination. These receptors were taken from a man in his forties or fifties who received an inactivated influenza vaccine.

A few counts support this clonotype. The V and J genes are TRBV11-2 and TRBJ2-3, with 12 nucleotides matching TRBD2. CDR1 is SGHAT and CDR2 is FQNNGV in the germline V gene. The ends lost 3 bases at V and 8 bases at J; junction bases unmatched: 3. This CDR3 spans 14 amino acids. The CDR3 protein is CASSLTSGGTTQYF. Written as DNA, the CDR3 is TGTGCCAGCAGCTTGACTAGCGGGGGCACTACGCAGTATTTT.

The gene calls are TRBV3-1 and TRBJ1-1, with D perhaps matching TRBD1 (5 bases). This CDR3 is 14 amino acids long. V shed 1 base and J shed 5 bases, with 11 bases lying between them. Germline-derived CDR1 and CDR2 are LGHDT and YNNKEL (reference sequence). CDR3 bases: TGTGCCAGCAGCCAAGGGTCAGAGGGGACTGAAGCTTTCTTT. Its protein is CASSQGSEGTEAFF.

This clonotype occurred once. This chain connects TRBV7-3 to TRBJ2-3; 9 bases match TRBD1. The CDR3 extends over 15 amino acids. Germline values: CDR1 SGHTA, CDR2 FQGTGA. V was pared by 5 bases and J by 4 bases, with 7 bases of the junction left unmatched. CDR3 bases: TGTGCCAGCAGCCCACAGGGGGCGCGGGCAGATACGCAGTATTTT. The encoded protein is CASSPQGARADTQYF.

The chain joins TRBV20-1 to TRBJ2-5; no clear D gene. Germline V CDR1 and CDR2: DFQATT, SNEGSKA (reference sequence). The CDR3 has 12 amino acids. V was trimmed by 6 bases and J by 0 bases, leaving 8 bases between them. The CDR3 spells CSATENQETQYF. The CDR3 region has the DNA TGCAGTGCAACAGAAAACCAAGAGACCCAGTACTTC.

The CDR3 sequence is CASSQELRTGGGPLHF. The DNA for the CDR3 is TGTGCCAGCAGCCAAGAATTGAGGACAGGGGGAGGACCCCTCCACTTT. The rearrangement joins TRBV3-1 to TRBJ1-6; 10 nucleotides match TRBD1. The CDR3 is 16 amino acids. In germline, CDR1 is LGHDT, CDR2 YNNKEL (reference sequence). V trimming: 0 bases; J trimming: 12 bases; junction bases outside the gene matches: 8.

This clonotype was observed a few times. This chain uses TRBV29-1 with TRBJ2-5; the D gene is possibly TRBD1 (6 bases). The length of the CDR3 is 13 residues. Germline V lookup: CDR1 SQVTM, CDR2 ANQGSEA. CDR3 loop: CRVTLTGTETQYF. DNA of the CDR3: TGCAGGGTTACACTCACAGGGACAGAGACCCAGTACTTC.

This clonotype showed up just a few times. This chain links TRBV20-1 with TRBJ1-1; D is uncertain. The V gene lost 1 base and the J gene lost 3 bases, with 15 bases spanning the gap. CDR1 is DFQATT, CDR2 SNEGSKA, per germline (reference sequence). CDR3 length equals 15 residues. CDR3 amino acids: CSARARVLRYTEAFF. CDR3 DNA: TGCAGTGCTAGAGCCCGGGTCCTCAGGTACACTGAAGCTTTCTTT.

In nucleotides, the CDR3 is TGTGCCAGCAGTTACACGGCGGGACAGACTAACAATGAGCAGTTCTTC. Its translation: CASSYTAGQTNNEQFF. The chain employs TRBV6-2 or TRBV6-3 and TRBJ2-1; D perhaps matches TRBD1 (7 bases). Deletions cut 2 bases from V and 5 bases from J, with 16 bases between. The CDR3 is 16 amino acids. From germline, CDR1 is MNHEY and CDR2 SVGEGT.

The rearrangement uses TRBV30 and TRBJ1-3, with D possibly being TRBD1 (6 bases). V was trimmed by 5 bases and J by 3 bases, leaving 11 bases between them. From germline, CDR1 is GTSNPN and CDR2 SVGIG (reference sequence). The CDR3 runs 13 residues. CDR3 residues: CAWSGVHGNTIYF. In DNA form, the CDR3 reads TGTGCCTGGTCAGGGGTACATGGAAACACCATATATTTT.

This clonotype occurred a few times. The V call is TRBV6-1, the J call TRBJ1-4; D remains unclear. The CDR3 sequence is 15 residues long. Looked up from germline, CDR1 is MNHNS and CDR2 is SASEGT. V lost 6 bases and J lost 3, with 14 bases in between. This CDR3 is CASRLNSAANEKLFF. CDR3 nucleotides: TGTGCCAGCAGGCTCAACAGCGCAGCTAATGAAAAACTGTTTTTT.

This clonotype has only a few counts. The CDR3 region is CASSPLGHRLAKNIQYF. The CDR3 bases are TGTGCCAGCAGCCCCTTGGGACACCGCCTGGCCAAAAACATTCAGTACTTC. The chain couples TRBV7-2 to TRBJ2-4; D is possibly TRBD1 (6 bases). CDR3 length: 17 residues. Between the trimmed V and J ends, which lost 5 bases and 1 base, there was a span of 18 bases. Per the germline V gene, CDR1 is SGHTA and CDR2 is FQGNSA.

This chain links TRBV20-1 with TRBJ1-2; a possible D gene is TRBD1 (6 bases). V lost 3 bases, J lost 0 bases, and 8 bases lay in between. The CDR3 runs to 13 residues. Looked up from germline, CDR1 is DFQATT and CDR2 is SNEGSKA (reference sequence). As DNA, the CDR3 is TGCAGTGCTAGCGAGGGGGCTAACTATGGCTACACCTTC. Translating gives CSASEGANYGYTF.

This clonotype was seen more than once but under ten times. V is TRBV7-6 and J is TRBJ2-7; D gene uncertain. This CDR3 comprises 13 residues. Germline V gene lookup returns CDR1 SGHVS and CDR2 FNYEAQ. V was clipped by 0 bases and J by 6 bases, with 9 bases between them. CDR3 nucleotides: TGTGCCAGCAGCTTAGCTCTCTGGGGCGAGCAGTACTTC. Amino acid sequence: CASSLALWGEQYF.

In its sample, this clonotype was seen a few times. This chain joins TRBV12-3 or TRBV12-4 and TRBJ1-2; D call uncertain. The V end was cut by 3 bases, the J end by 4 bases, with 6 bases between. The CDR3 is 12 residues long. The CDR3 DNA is TGTGCCAGCAGTTTTCGGTTCTATGGCTACACCTTC. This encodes CASSFRFYGYTF.

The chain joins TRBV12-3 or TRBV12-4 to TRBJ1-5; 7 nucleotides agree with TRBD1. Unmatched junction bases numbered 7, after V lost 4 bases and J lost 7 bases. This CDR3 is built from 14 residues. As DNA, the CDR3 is TGTGCCAGCAGTTACACAGGGGCGGGGCAGCCCCAGCATTTT. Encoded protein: CASSYTGAGQPQHF.